This T cell receptor (beta chain) is drawn from a study of metastatic and nonmetastatic thyroid tumors. Findings and caveats of the study: Patients with malignant thyroid tumors reportedly had significantly higher TCR beta diversity than those with benign nodules, in blood and tumor.

Patients had received no treatment of any kind before thyroid surgery. TCRdb re-called clones from the PCR reads using MiXCR. The sample consists of 20,000 or so clones, 25% to 30% of them appearing once. The CDR3 is made up of 16 amino acids. Looked up from germline, CDR1 is SGDLS and CDR2 is YYNGEE. The V gene end was trimmed by 0 bases and the J gene end by 4 bases; junction bases not matched to a gene: 8. This clone was detected a few times. Its cognate antigen is unknown. Sequenced: tumor tissue. This clonotype originated in a female donor with papillary thyroid cancer or a benign thyroid nodule (not recorded which). Some clones in this sample may be carry-over from other donors' samples. The gene calls are TRBV9 and TRBJ1-1; the match to TRBD1 covers 8 bases. CDR3: CASSVVINTGGTEAFF. DNA for the CDR3: TGTGCCAGCAGCGTAGTTATCAACACAGGGGGCACTGAAGCTTTCTTT.